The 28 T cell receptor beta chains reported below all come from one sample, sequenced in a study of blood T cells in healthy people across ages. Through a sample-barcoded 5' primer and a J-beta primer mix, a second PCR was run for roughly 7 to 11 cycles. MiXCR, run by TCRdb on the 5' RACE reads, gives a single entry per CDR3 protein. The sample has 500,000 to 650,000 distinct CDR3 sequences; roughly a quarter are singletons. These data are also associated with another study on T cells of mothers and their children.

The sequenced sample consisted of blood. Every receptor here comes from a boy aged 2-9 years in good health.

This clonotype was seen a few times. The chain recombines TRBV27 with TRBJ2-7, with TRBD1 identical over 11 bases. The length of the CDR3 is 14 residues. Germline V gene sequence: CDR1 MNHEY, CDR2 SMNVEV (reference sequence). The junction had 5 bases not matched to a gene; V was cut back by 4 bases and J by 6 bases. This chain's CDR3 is CASSSDRGRSEQYF. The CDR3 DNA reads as TGTGCCAGCAGTTCGGACAGGGGGCGATCCGAGCAGTACTTC.

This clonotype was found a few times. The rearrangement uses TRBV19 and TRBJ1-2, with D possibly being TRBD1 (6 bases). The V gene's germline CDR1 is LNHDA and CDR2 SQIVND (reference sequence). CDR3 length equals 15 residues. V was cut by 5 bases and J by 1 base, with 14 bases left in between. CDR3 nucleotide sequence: TGTGCCAGTAGTTCCTCGACAGGTAATAACTATGGCTACACCTTC. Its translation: CASSSSTGNNYGYTF.

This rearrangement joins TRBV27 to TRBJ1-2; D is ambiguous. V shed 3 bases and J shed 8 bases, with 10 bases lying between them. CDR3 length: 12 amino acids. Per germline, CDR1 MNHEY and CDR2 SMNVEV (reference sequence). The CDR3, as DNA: TGTGCCAGCAGTTTCAACGGTCGCGGCTACACCTTC. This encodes CASSFNGRGYTF.

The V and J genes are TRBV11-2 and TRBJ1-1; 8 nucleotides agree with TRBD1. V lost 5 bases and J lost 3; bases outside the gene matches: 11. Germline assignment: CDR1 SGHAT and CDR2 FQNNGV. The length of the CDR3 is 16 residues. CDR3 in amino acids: CASSGLRDRPDTEAFF. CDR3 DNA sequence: TGTGCCAGCAGCGGACTACGGGACAGGCCTGACACTGAAGCTTTCTTT.

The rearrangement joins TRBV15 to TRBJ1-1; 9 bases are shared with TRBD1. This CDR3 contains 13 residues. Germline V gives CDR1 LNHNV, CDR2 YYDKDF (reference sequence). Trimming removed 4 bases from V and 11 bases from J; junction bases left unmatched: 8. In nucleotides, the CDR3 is TGTGCCACCAGCACGGGACAGGGTCTATGGGCTTTCTTT. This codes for CATSTGQGLWAFF. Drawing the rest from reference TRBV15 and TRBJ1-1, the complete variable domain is DAMVIQNPRYQVTQFGKPVTLSCSQTLNHNVMYWYQQKSSQAPKLLFHYYDKDFNNEADTPDNFQSRRPNTSFCFLDIRSPGLGDTAMYLCATSTGQGLWAFFGQGTRLTVV.

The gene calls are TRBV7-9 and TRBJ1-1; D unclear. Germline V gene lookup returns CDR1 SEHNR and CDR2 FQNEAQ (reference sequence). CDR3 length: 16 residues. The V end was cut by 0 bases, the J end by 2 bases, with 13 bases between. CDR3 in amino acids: CASSLANQPGNTEAFF. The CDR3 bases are TGTGCCAGCAGCTTAGCTAATCAGCCTGGTAACACTGAAGCTTTCTTT.

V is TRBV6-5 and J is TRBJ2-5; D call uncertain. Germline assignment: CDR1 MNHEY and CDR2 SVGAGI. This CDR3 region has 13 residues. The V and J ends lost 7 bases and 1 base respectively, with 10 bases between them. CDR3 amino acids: CASTRSFQETQYF. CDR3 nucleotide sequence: TGTGCCAGCACAAGGTCCTTCCAAGAGACCCAGTACTTC.

CDR3 sequence: CSVEDGATEAFF. The CDR3 DNA reads as TGCAGCGTTGAAGATGGGGCTACTGAAGCTTTCTTT. The chain uses TRBV29-1 and TRBJ1-1; possible D gene TRBD1, 5 bases. The CDR3 is 12 amino acids. Germline-derived CDR1 and CDR2 are SQVTM and ANQGSEA. V was cut by 0 bases and J by 5 bases, with 7 bases left in between.

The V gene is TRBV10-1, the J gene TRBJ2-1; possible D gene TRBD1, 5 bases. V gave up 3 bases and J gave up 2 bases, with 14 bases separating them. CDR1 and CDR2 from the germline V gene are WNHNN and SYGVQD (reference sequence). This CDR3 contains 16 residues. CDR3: CASSDHQGVAYNEQFF. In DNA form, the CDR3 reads TGCGCCAGCAGTGACCATCAAGGGGTTGCCTACAATGAGCAGTTCTTC.

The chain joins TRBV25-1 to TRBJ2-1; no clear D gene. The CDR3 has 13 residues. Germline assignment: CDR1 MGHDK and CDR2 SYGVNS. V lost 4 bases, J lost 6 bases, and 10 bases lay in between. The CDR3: CASSARSRNEQFF. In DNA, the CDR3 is TGTGCCAGCAGTGCCCGATCTCGCAATGAGCAGTTCTTC.

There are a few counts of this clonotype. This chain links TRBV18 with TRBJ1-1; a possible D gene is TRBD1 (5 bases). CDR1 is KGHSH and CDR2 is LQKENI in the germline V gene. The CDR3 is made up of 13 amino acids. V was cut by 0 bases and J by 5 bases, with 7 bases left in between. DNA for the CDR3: TGTGCCAGCTCACCACCGGGGGGGACTGAAGCTTTCTTT. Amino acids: CASSPPGGTEAFF.

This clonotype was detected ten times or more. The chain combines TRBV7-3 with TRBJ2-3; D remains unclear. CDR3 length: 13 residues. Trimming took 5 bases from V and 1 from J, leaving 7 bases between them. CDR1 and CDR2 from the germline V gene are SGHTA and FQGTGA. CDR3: CASSPIGTDTQYF. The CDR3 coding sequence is TGTGCCAGCAGCCCCATTGGCACAGATACGCAGTATTTT.

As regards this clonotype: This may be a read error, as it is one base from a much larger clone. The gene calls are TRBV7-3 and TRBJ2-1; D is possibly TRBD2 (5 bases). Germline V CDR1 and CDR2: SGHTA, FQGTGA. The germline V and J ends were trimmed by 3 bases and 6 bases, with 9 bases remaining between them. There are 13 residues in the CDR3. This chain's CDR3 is CASSLTLGNEQFF. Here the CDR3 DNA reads TGTGCCAGCAGCTTGACACTAGGCAATGAGCAGTTCTTC.

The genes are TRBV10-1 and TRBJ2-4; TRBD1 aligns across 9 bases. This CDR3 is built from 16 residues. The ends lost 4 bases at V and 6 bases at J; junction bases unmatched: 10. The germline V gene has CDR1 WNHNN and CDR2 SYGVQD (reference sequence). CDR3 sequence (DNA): TGCGCCAGCAGTGGCTCTAATACAGGGGGCATAAACATTCAGTACTTC. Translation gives CASSGSNTGGINIQYF.

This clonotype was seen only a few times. The CDR3 DNA reads as TGTGCCAGCAGTTTGGAGCGACTAGCGGGAACCGAGACCCAGTACTTC. This codes for CASSLERLAGTETQYF. The chain employs TRBV12-3 or TRBV12-4 and TRBJ2-5; TRBD2 matches 11 bases. This CDR3 is built from 16 residues. J gave up 5 bases and V 3 bases, and 8 bases lay outside the gene matches.

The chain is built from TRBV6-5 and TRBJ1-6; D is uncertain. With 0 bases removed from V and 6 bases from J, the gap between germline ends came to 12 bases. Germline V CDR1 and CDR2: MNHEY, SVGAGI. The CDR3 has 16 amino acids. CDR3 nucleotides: TGTGCCAGCAGTTACTCCAGGACTACGAGTAATTCACCCCTCCACTTT. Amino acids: CASSYSRTTSNSPLHF.

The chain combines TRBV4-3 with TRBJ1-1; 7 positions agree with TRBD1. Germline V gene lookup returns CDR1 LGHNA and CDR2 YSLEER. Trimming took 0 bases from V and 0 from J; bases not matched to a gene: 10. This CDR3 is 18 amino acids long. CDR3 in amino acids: CASSQEIEGAGMNTEAFF. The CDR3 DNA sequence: TGCGCCAGCAGCCAAGAAATCGAGGGGGCCGGTATGAACACTGAAGCTTTCTTT.

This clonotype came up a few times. The CDR3 region is CASSLFRQMNTEAFF. The DNA for the CDR3 is TGTGCCAGCAGTCTATTTAGACAGATGAACACTGAAGCTTTCTTT. J is TRBJ1-1 and V is TRBV6-5, with a weak D call TRBD1 (5 bases). CDR3 size: 15 residues. Trimming took off 5 bases at V and 0 bases at J, with 13 bases between the two ends. Germline values: CDR1 MNHEY, CDR2 SVGAGI.

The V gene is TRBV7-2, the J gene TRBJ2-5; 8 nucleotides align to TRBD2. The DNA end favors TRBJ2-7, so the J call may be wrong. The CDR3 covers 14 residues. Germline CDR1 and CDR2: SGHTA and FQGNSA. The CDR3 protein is CASSLPGGPYEQYF. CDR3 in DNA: TGTGCCAGCAGCTTACCGGGAGGGCCCTACGAGCAGTACTTC.

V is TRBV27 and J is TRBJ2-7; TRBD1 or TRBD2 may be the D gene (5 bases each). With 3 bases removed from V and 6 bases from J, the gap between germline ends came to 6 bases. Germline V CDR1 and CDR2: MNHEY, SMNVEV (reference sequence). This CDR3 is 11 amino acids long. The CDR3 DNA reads TGTGCCAGCAGTTTTGGGACCGAGCAGTACTTC. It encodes CASSFGTEQYF.

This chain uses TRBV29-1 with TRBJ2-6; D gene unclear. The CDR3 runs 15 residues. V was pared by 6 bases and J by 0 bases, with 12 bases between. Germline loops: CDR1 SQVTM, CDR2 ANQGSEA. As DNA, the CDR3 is TGCAGCGTGCGGACGCTGAGCTCTGGGGCCAACGTCCTGACTTTC. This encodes CSVRTLSSGANVLTF.

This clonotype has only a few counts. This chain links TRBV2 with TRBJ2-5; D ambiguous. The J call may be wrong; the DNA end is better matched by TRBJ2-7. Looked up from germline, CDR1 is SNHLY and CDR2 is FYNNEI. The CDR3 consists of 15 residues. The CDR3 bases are TGTGCCAGCAGTGGGCTCCGAGACAAGGGCCTCGAGCAGTACTTC. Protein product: CASSGLRDKGLEQYF.

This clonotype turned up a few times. The CDR3 sequence: CASSEWSSGRLGQETQYF. DNA of the CDR3: TGCGCCAGCAGTGAGTGGTCTAGCGGGAGACTGGGGCAAGAGACCCAGTACTTC. The V call is TRBV10-2, the J call TRBJ2-5; TRBD2 matches 10 bases. J lost 2 bases, V lost 1 base, and 10 bases had no gene match. CDR1 WSHSY and CDR2 SAAADI come from the germline V gene. The CDR3 sequence is 18 residues long.

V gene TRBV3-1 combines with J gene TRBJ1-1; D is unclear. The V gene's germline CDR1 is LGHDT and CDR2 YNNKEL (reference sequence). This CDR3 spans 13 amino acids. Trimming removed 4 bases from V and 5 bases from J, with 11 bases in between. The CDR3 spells CASSLHRETEAFF. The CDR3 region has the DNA TGTGCCAGCAGCCTCCACAGAGAGACTGAAGCTTTCTTT.

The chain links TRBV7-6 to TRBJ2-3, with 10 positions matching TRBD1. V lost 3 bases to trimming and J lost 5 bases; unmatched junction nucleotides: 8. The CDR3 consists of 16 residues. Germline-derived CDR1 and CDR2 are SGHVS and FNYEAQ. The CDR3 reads CASSFGTGVFKDTQYF. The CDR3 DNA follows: TGTGCCAGCAGCTTTGGGACAGGGGTTTTTAAAGATACGCAGTATTTT.

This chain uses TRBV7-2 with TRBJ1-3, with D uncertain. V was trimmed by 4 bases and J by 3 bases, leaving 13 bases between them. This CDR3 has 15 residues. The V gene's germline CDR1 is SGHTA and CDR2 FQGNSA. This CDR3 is CASSSMTGHGNTIYF. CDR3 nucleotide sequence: TGTGCCAGCAGCTCTATGACCGGGCATGGAAACACCATATATTTT.

CDR3 loop: CASSPRGQGDTEAFF. The CDR3 DNA is TGTGCCAGCAGTCCTAGGGGGCAAGGGGACACTGAAGCTTTCTTT. The chain employs TRBV12-3 or TRBV12-4 and TRBJ1-1, with 7 bases lining up with TRBD1. The ends lost 5 bases at V and 3 bases at J; junction bases unmatched: 9. The CDR3 contains 15 residues.

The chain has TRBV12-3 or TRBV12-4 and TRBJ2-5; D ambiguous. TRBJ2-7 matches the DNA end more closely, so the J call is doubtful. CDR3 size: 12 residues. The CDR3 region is CASSPRITEQYF. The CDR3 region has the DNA TGTGCCAGCAGTCCAAGAATCACCGAGCAGTACTTC.